These 18 T cell receptor beta chains share one sample of origin, sequenced in a study of blood T cell repertoires in COVID-19. Clones were read by immunoSEQ multiplex PCR, and TCRdb kept only the in-frame ones, dropping some. The table includes around 250,000 clones, about nine tenths detected once. The specimen was PBMCs or T cells enriched from blood (not recorded which). These receptors were taken from a woman aged 40 to 50 with acute COVID-19.

This chain links TRBV11-2 with TRBJ1-3; D not resolved. Trimming cost V 6 bases and J 1 base, with 13 bases left between them. CDR3 length: 15 residues. Germline V gene lookup returns CDR1 SGHAT and CDR2 FQNNGV. The CDR3 region is CASRQPGLSGNTIYF. The CDR3 coding sequence is TGTGCCAGCAGACAACCAGGATTGTCTGGAAACACCATATATTTT.

The chain joins TRBV10-1 to TRBJ2-3; 9 positions match TRBD1. Germline V CDR1 and CDR2: WNHNN, SYGVQD (reference sequence). V lost 2 bases to trimming and J lost 3 bases; unmatched junction nucleotides: 0. This CDR3 region has 14 residues. The CDR3 protein is CASSEGQGTDTQYF. The CDR3 DNA sequence: TGCGCCAGCAGTGAGGGACAGGGGACAGATACGCAGTATTTT.

The chain joins TRBV7-9 to TRBJ2-2, with D perhaps matching TRBD2 (5 bases). The V gene's germline CDR1 is SEHNR and CDR2 FQNEAQ (reference sequence). The CDR3 has 17 amino acids. The V end was cut by 1 base, the J end by 6 bases, with 18 bases between. CDR3 nucleotide sequence: TGTGCCAGCAGCTTAGTACCACTAGTTACCAGCCCCGGGGAGCTGTTTTTT. Translated: CASSLVPLVTSPGELFF.

The chain links TRBV28 to TRBJ1-2, with D tentatively TRBD1 (6 bases). Trimming took 6 bases from V and 5 from J, leaving 16 bases between them. CDR3 length equals 14 residues. CDR1 is MDHEN and CDR2 is SYDVKM in the germline V gene. DNA for the CDR3: TGTGCCAGCAGGCTTTGGGGGCCCAATTATGGCTACACCTTC. The encoded protein is CASRLWGPNYGYTF.

This clone was seen only once. The chain recombines TRBV7-9 with TRBJ2-3; 14 bases are shared with TRBD2. With V trimmed by 3 bases and J by 4 bases, 3 bases remained unmatched. The CDR3 runs to 16 residues. Per germline, CDR1 SEHNR and CDR2 FQNEAQ (reference sequence). The CDR3 coding sequence is TGTGCCAGCAGCTTTCGGACTAGCGGGGGGCCAGATACGCAGTATTTT. Residues: CASSFRTSGGPDTQYF.

The chain employs TRBV20-1 and TRBJ1-2; D gene ambiguous. CDR1 and CDR2 from the germline V gene are DFQATT and SNEGSKA (reference sequence). This CDR3 is 10 amino acids long. The V end was cut by 6 bases, the J end by 10 bases, with 12 bases between. Here the CDR3 reads CSAPRLDYTF. The CDR3 coding sequence is TGCAGTGCCCCCAGGTTGGACTACACCTTC.

There are a few counts of this clone. The J gene is TRBJ1-5, the V gene TRBV12-3 or TRBV12-4; D might be TRBD1 (6 bases). This CDR3 has 13 residues. The V end was cut by 7 bases, the J end by 5 bases, with 12 bases between. CDR3 in DNA: TGTGCCAGCACCACCCACAGGGATCAGCCCCAGCATTTT. Amino acids: CASTTHRDQPQHF.

The chain uses TRBV28 and TRBJ2-1; weak D call: TRBD2 (6 bases). This CDR3 is built from 15 residues. Germline V gives CDR1 MDHEN, CDR2 SYDVKM. V was cut by 7 bases and J by 4 bases, with 17 bases left in between. For the CDR3, the DNA is TGTGCCAGCACCCCCGCTGGGACTTTGTACAATGAGCAGTTCTTC. It codes for CASTPAGTLYNEQFF.

This rearrangement joins TRBV9 to TRBJ2-3; D remains unclear. CDR1 and CDR2 (germline): SGDLS, YYNGEE. Between the trimmed V and J ends, which lost 3 bases and 4 bases, there was a span of 9 bases. This CDR3 comprises 13 residues. CDR3 sequence: CASSARLADTQYF. The CDR3 DNA reads TGTGCCAGCAGCGCCCGACTGGCAGATACGCAGTATTTT.

The chain employs TRBV9 and TRBJ2-3; 12 nucleotides match TRBD1. V lost 3 bases to trimming and J lost 5 bases; unmatched junction nucleotides: 4. Germline V gene sequence: CDR1 SGDLS, CDR2 YYNGEE. CDR3 length: 15 amino acids. The CDR3 DNA sequence: TGTGCCAGCAGCGCCGGGACAGGGGGCGTAGATACGCAGTATTTT. Residues: CASSAGTGGVDTQYF.

J is TRBJ1-3 and V is TRBV7-2; TRBD1 matches 7 bases. This CDR3 contains 15 residues. After removal of 5 bases from V and 3 bases from J, the junction contained 7 bases not matched to a gene. Germline V gene data show CDR1 as SGHTA and CDR2 as FQGNSA. The CDR3 reads CASSLLTGVGNTIYF. Written as DNA, the CDR3 is TGTGCCAGCAGCCTCCTCACAGGGGTTGGAAACACCATATATTTT. The variable domain in full, completed from reference TRBV7-2 and TRBJ1-3, reads GAGVSQSPSNKVTEKGKDVELRCDPISGHTALYWYRQSLGQGLEFLIYFQGNSAPDKSGLPSDRFSAERTGGSVSTLTIQRTQQEDSAVYLCASSLLTGVGNTIYFGEGSWLTVV.

The chain employs TRBV21-1 and TRBJ2-4; TRBD1 is the table's D call, not checked against the DNA. TRBV21-1 is flagged as a pseudogene. The CDR3 is 19 residues long. The CDR3 DNA follows: TGTGCCAGCAGCATCCCGCCGTTTGACAGGGGGCTGGTCAAAAACATTCAGTACTTC. The encoded protein is CASSIPPFDRGLVKNIQYF.

The chain combines TRBV12-3 or TRBV12-4 with TRBJ1-4; possible D gene TRBD1, 6 bases. There are 13 residues in the CDR3. The V gene lost 5 bases and the J gene lost 7 bases, with 11 bases spanning the gap. The CDR3 DNA is TGTGCCAGCAGTGTGGACAGCGGTGAAAAACTGTTTTTT. Translating it yields CASSVDSGEKLFF.

The chain employs TRBV29-1 and TRBJ2-2, with TRBD2 matching 7 bases. The germline CDR1 and CDR2 sequences are SQVTM and ANQGSEA. The CDR3 covers 15 residues. V was clipped by 3 bases and J by 1 base; unmatched bases: 5. CDR3 residues: CSVDGASGNTGELFF. The CDR3 region has the DNA TGCAGCGTTGACGGGGCTAGCGGGAACACCGGGGAGCTGTTTTTT.

The rearrangement joins TRBV9 to TRBJ2-6; 8 nucleotides align to TRBD1. The CDR3 totals 16 residues. The trim removed 3 bases at V and 3 bases at J, leaving 5 bases unmatched. Germline values: CDR1 SGDLS, CDR2 YYNGEE. CDR3 region: CASSDRTGIGANVLTF. The CDR3 DNA reads as TGTGCCAGCAGCGACCGGACAGGGATTGGGGCCAACGTCCTGACTTTC.

The sample holds many counts of this clone. The chain employs TRBV12-3 or TRBV12-4 and TRBJ2-1; no definite D call. This CDR3 has 13 residues. V lost 1 base and J 6 bases, leaving 7 bases between the germline ends. The CDR3 here is CASSLGVRNEQFF. Here the CDR3 DNA reads TGTGCCAGCAGTTTAGGAGTTCGCAATGAGCAGTTCTTC.

The chain employs TRBV11-2 and TRBJ2-3; 11 bases are a match to TRBD2. V was clipped by 2 bases and J by 6 bases; unmatched bases: 10. Germline lookup yields CDR1 SGHAT and CDR2 FQNNGV. The CDR3 consists of 17 residues. The DNA of the CDR3 is TGTGCCAGCAGCTTACAAGCTAGCGGGAGGTCCTGGGATACGCAGTATTTT. It specifies CASSLQASGRSWDTQYF.

The chain recombines TRBV24-1 with TRBJ2-5; D ambiguous. V lost 5 bases to trimming and J lost 2 bases, with 8 bases between them. The CDR3 is 13 residues long. Germline CDR1 is KGHDR and CDR2 is SFDVKD. In nucleotides, the CDR3 is TGTGCCACCAGTGTTGGAGTACAAGAGACCCAGTACTTC. It codes for CATSVGVQETQYF.